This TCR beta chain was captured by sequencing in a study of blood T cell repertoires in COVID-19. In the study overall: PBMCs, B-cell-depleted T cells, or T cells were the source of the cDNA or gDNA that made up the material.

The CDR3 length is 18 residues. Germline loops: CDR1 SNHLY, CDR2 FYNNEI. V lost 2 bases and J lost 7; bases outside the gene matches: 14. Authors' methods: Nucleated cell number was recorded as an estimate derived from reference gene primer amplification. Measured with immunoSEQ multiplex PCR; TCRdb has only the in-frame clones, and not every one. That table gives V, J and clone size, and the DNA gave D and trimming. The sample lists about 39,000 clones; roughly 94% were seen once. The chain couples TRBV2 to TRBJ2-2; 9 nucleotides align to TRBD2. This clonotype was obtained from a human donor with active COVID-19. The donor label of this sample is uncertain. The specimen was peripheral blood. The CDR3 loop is CASSEIRLGGGVGGELFF. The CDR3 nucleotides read TGTGCCAGCAGTGAAATACGGCTCGGCGGGGGGGTTGGCGGGGAGCTGTTTTTT.